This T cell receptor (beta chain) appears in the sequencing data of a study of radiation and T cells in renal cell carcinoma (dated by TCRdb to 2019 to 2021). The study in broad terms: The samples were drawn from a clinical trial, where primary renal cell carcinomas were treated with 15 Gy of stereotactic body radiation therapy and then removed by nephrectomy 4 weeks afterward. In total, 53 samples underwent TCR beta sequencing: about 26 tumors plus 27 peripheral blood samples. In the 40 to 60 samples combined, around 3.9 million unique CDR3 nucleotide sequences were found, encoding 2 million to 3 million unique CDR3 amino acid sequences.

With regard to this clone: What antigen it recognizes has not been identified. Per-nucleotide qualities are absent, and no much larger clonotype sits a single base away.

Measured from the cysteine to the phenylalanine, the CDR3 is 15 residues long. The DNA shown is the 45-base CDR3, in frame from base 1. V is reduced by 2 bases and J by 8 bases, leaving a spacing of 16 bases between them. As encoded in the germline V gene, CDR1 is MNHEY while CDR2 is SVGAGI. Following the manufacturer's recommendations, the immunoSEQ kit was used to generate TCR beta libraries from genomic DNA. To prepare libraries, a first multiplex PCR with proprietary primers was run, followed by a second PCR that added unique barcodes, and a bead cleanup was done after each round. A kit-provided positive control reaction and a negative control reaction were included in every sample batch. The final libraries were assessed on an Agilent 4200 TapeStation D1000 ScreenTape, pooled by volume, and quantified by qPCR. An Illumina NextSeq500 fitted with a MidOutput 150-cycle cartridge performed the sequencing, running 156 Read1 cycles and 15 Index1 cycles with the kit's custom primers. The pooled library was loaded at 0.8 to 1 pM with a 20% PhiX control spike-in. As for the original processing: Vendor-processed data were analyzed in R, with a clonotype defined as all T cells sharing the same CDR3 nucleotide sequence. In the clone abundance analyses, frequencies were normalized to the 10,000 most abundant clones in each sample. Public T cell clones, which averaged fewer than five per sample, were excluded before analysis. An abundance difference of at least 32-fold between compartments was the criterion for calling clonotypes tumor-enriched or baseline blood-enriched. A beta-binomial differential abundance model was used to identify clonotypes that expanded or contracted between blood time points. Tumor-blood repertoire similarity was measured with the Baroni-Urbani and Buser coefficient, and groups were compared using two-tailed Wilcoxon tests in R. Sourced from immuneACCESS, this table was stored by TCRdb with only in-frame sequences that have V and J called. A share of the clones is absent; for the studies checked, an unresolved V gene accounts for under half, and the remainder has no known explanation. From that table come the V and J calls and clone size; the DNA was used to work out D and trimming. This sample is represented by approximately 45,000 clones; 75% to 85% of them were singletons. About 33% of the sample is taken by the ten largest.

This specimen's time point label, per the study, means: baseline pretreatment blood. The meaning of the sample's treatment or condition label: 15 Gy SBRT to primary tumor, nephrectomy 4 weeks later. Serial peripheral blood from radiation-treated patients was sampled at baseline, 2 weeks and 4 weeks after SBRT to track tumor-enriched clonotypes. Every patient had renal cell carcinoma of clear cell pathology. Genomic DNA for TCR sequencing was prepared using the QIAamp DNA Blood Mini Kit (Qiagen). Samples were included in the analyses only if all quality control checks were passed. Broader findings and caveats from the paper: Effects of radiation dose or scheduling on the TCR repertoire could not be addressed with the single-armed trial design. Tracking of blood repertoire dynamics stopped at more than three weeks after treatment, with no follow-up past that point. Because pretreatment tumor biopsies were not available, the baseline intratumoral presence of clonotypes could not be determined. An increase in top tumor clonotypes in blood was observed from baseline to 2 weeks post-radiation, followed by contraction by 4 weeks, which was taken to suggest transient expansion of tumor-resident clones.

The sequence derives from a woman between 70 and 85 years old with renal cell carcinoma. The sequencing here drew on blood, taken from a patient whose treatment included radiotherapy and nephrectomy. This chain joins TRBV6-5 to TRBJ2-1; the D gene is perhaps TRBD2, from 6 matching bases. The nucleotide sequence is TGTGCCAGCAGTTACCTACGACTACCGGGGGATGAGCAGTTCTTC. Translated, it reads CASSYLRLPGDEQFF.